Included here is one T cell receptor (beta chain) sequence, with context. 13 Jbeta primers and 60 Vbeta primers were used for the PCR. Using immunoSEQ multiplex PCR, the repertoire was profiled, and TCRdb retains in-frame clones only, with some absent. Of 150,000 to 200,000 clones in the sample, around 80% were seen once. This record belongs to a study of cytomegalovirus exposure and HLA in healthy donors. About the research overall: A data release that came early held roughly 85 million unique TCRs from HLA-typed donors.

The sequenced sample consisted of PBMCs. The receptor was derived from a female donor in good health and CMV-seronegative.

The CDR3 is CASSMGRGAYEQYF. The DNA of the CDR3 is TGTGCCAGTAGTATGGGGCGGGGCGCCTACGAGCAGTACTTC. The chain recombines TRBV19 with TRBJ2-7, with a tentative D call TRBD2 (6 bases). The CDR3 is 14 amino acids. V was trimmed by 3 bases and J by 2 bases, leaving 11 bases between them. Germline CDR1 reads LNHDA; CDR2 reads SQIVND (reference sequence).